These 5 T cell receptor beta chains came from one sample sequenced in a study of T cells after yellow fever vaccination. Using its own MiXCR run on the 5' RACE reads, TCRdb lists one record per CDR3 protein. The top ten clones hold around 19% of a sample with 230,000 or so distinct CDR3 sequences, roughly 3.7% of them seen once. This specimen was PBMCs, taken 15 days after the yellow fever booster vaccination. The source is a man between 18 and 29 years old who received the YFV17D yellow fever vaccine.

Concerning this clonotype itself: A much larger clone differs from this one at a single base, so this may be a read error. This chain links TRBV4-3 with TRBJ1-6; 8 bases map to TRBD1. CDR3 size: 17 residues. After removal of 1 base from V and 5 bases from J, the junction contained 7 bases not matched to a gene. CDR1 is LGHNA and CDR2 is YSLEER in the germline V gene. The CDR3 coding sequence is TGCGCCAGCAGCCAAGCCGGACAGGGCTGGAATAATTCACCCCTCCACTTT. Protein product: CASSQAGQGWNNSPLHF.

This clonotype was seen repeatedly, ten times or more. The chain links TRBV4-2 to TRBJ2-4; D unclear. Germline CDR1 and CDR2: LGHNA and YNFKEQ. Trimming stripped 2 bases from V and 0 bases from J, with 20 bases between. The CDR3 has 19 residues. In DNA, the CDR3 is TGTGCCAGCAGCCAATCCTCGGACGGTACCTTGATAGCCAAAAACATTCAGTACTTC. It codes for CASSQSSDGTLIAKNIQYF.

This clonotype was picked up many times. This chain uses TRBV3-1 with TRBJ1-6; 7 bases agree with TRBD1. The germline V gene has CDR1 LGHDT and CDR2 YNNKEL (reference sequence). The J segment lost 4 bases and the V segment lost 4 bases, leaving 4 bases of the junction unmatched. The CDR3 totals 15 residues. The CDR3 DNA sequence: TGTGCCAGCAGCCGGGGACAGATTTATAATTCACCCCTCCACTTT. Its translation: CASSRGQIYNSPLHF. Full variable domain (outside the CDR3, taken from reference TRBV3-1 and TRBJ1-6): DTAVSQTPKYLVTQMGNDKSIKCEQNLGHDTMYWYKQDSKKFLKIMFSYNNKELIINETVPNRFSPKSPDKAHLNLHINSLELGDSAVYFCASSRGQIYNSPLHFGNGTRLTVT.

This clonotype was picked up many times. The rearrangement uses TRBV19 and TRBJ2-5; a weak D match, TRBD2 (6 bases). Trimming removed 3 bases from V and 5 bases from J, with 13 bases in between. CDR1 and CDR2 (germline): LNHDA, SQIVND (reference sequence). CDR3 size: 14 residues. CDR3 coding DNA: TGTGCCAGTAGTATCCCGGCGAGCGGGGAGACCCAGTACTTC. The encoded protein is CASSIPASGETQYF. Full variable domain (remainder filled in from reference TRBV19 and TRBJ2-5): DGGITQSPKYLFRKEGQNVTLSCEQNLNHDAMYWYRQDPGQGLRLIYYSQIVNDFQKGDIAEGYSVSREKKESFPLTVTSAQKNPTAFYLCASSIPASGETQYFGPGTRLLVL.

This clonotype was picked up many times. This rearrangement joins TRBV4-3 to TRBJ1-5; unclear D gene. Germline-derived CDR1 and CDR2 are LGHNA and YSLEER. There are 15 residues in the CDR3. Trimming cost V 4 bases and J 7 bases, with 17 bases left between them. The CDR3 is CASSPTLPGGQPQHF. The CDR3 region has the DNA TGCGCCAGCAGCCCAACACTCCCCGGAGGGCAGCCCCAGCATTTT.